This T cell receptor beta chain was captured in a study of T cells in tuberculosis. Overall study context: CD1B tetramers identified T cells specific for mycobacterial lipid GMM.

This CDR3 has 17 residues. The V and J ends lost 0 bases and 4 bases, in that order; junction bases with no gene match: 11. CDR1 is SGHRS, CDR2 YFSETQ, per germline. Clones were read by immunoSEQ multiplex PCR, and TCRdb kept only the in-frame ones, dropping some. The data hold 55,000 to 70,000 clones, with roughly 79% observed a single time. Cells were sorted from thawed PBMC rested overnight and stained with GMM-loaded CD1B tetramer, viability dye and anti-CD3. The CD1B tetramers carried C32 glucose monomycolate purified from Rhodococcus equi. The J gene is TRBJ2-5, the V gene TRBV5-1, with TRBD2 identical over 8 bases. Material: CD1b-GMM tetramer-negative cells sorted from PBMCs. This TCR came from an adult woman with latent tuberculosis. CDR3 sequence: CASSLGGSRGVAETQYF. Here the CDR3 DNA reads TGCGCCAGCAGCTTGGGTGGCTCGCGGGGGGTCGCAGAGACCCAGTACTTC.